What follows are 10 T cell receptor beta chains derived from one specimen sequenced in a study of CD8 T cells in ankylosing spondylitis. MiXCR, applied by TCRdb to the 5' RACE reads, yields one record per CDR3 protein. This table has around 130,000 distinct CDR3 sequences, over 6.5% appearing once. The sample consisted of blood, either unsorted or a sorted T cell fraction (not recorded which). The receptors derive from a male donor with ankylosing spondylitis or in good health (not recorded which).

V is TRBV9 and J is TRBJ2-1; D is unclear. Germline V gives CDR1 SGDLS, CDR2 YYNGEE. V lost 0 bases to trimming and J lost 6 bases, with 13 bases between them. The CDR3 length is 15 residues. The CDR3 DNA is TGTGCCAGCAGCGTAGCTAGAATAGCCACCAATGAGCAGTTCTTC. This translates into CASSVARIATNEQFF.

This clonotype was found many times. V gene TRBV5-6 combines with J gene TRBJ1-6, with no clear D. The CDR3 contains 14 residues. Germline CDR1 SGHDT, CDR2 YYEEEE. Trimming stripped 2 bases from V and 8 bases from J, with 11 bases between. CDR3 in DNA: TGTGCCAGCAGCTTTTTGGGGTTGGATTCACCCCTCCACTTT. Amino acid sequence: CASSFLGLDSPLHF.

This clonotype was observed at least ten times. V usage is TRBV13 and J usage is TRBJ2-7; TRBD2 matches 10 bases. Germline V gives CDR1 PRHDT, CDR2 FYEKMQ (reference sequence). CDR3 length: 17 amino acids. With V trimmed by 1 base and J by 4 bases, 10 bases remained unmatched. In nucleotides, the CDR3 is TGTGCCAGCAGCTTAGACCCCCTAGCGGGGGCTCGATACGAGCAGTACTTC. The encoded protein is CASSLDPLAGARYEQYF. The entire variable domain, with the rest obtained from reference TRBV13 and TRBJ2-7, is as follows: AAGVIQSPRHLIKEKRETATLKCYPIPRHDTVYWYQQGPGQDPQFLISFYEKMQSDKGSIPDRFSAQQFSDYHSELNMSSLELGDSALYFCASSLDPLAGARYEQYFGPGTRLTVT.

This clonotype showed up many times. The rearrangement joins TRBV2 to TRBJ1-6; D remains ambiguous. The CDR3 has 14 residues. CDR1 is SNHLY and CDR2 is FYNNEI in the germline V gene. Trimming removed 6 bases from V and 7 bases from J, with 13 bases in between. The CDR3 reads CASSDGSTNSPLHF. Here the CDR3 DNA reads TGTGCCAGCAGCGACGGCAGCACAAATTCACCCCTCCACTTT.

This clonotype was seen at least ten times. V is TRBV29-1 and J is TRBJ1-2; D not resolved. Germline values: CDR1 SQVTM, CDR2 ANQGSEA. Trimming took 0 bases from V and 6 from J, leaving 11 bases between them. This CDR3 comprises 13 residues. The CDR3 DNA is TGCAGCGTTGAAGATCGAACAGTTGATGGCTACACCTTC. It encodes CSVEDRTVDGYTF.

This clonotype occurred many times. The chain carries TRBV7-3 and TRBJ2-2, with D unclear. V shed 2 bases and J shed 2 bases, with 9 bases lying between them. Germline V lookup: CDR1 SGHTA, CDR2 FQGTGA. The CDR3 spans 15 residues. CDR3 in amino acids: CASSLAGVNTGELFF. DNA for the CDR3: TGTGCCAGCAGCTTAGCAGGAGTTAACACCGGGGAGCTGTTTTTT.

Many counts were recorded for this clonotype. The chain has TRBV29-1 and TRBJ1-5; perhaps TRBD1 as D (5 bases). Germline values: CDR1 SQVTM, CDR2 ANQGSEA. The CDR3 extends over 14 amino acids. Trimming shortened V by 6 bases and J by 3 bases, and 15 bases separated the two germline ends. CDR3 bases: TGCAGCGTGTCCCTCCGGGACCCCAATCAGCCCCAGCATTTT. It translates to CSVSLRDPNQPQHF.

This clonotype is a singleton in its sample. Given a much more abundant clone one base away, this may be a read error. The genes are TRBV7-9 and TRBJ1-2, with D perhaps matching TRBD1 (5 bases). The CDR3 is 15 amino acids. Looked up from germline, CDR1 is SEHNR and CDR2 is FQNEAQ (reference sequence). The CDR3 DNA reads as TGTGCCAGCAGCTTAGCGATGGGGACCTGGGATGGCTACATCTTC. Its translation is CASSLAMGTWDGYIF.

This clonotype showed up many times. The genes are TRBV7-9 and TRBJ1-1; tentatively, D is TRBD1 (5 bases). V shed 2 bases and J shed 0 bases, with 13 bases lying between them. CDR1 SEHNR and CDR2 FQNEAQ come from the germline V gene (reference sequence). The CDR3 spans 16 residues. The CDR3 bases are TGTGCCAGCAGCTTAACAGGCGGAATGATGAACACTGAAGCTTTCTTT. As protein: CASSLTGGMMNTEAFF.

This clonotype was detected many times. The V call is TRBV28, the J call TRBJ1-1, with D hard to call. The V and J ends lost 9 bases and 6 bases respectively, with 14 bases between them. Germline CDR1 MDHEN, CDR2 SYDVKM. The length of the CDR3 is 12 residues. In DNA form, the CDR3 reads TGTGCCAGTTACCGAGGGTGGGCTGAAGCTTTCTTT. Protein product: CASYRGWAEAFF.